The subject of this entry is one TCR beta chain. This record belongs to a study of blood T cell repertoires in COVID-19. Study-level background: Samples representing acute and convalescent COVID-19 were sourced from the United States, Italy and Spain. The analysed material was cDNA or gDNA that came from T cells, B-cell-depleted T cells, or PBMCs.

Method: immunoSEQ multiplex PCR; TCRdb's copy keeps in-frame clones and lacks some. This table has around 100,000 clones, roughly 80% appearing once. The CDR3 has 18 amino acids. Germline values: CDR1 PRHDT, CDR2 FYEKMQ (reference sequence). The junction had 15 bases not matched to a gene; V was cut back by 6 bases and J by 7 bases. This chain joins TRBV13 and TRBJ2-2; 12 bases agree with TRBD2. The TCR sequence derives from a man aged 65 to 79 with active or convalescent COVID-19. Sequencing was performed on peripheral blood. The CDR3 loop is CASSHGLAGGPNFGELFF. The CDR3 nucleotides read TGTGCCAGCAGTCACGGGCTAGCGGGAGGGCCAAACTTCGGGGAGCTGTTTTTT. Full variable domain (outside the CDR3, taken from reference TRBV13 and TRBJ2-2): AAGVIQSPRHLIKEKRETATLKCYPIPRHDTVYWYQQGPGQDPQFLISFYEKMQSDKGSIPDRFSAQQFSDYHSELNMSSLELGDSALYFCASSHGLAGGPNFGELFFGEGSRLTVL.